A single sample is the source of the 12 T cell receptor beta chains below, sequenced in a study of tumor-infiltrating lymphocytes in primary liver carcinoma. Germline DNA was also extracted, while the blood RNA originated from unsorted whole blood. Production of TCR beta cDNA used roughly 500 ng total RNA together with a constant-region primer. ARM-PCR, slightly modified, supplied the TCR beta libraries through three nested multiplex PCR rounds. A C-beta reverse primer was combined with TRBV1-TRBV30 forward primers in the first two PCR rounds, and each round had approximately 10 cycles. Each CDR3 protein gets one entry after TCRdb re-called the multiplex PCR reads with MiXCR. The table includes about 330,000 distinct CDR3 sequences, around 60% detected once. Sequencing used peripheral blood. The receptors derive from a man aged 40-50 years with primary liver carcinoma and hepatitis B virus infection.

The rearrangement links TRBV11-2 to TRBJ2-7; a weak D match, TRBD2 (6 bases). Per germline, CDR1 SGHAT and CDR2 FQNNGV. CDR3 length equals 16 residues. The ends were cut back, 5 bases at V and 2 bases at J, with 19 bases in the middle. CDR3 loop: CASSVPAGLNAYEQYF. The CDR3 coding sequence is TGTGCCAGCAGCGTGCCAGCGGGTTTAAACGCCTACGAGCAGTACTTC.

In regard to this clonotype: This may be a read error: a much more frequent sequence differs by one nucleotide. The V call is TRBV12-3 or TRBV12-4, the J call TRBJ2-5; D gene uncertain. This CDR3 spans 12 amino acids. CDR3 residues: CAGRSAEETQYF. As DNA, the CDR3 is TGTGCCGGCAGGTCTGCTGAAGAGACCCAGTACTTC.

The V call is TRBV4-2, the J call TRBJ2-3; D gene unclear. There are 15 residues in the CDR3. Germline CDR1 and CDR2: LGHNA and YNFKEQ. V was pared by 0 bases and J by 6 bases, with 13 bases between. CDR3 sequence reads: CASSQDQLATDTQYF. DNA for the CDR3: TGTGCCAGCAGCCAAGATCAGCTGGCCACCGATACGCAGTATTTT.

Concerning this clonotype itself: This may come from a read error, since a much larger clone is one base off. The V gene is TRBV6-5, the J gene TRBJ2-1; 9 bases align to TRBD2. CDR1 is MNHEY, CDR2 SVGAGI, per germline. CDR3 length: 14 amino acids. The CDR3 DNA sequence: TGTGACATCGGTTCCGGGACTAGCAGTGGTGAGCAGTTCTTC. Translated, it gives CDIGSGTSSGEQFF.

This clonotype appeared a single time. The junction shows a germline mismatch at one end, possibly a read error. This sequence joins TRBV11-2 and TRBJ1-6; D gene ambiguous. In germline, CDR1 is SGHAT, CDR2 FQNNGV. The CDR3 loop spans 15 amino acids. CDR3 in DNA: TGTGCCAATAGCTCACAATATGGGGTTAATTCACCCCTTCACTTT. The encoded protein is CANSSQYGVNSPLHF.

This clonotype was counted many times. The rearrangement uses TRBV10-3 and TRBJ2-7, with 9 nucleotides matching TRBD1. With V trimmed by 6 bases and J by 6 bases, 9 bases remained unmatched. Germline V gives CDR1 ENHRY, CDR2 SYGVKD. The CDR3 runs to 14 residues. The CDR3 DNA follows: TGTGCCATCAGCGACCGGGACAGGGATCCCGAGCAGTACTTC. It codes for CAISDRDRDPEQYF.

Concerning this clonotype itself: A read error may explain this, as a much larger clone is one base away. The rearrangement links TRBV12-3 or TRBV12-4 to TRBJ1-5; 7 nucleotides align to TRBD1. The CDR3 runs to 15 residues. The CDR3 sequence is CASGLDRSNNQPQHF. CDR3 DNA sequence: TGTGCCAGCGGTTTGGACAGGTCTAACAATCAGCCCCAGCATTTT.

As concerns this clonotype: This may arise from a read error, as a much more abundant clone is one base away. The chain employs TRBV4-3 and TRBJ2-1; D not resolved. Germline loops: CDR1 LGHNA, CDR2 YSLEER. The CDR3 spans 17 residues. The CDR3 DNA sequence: TGCGCCAGCATCCAAACTCTGACTGTGAGCTCCTACAATGAGCAGTTCTTC. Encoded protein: CASIQTLTVSSYNEQFF.

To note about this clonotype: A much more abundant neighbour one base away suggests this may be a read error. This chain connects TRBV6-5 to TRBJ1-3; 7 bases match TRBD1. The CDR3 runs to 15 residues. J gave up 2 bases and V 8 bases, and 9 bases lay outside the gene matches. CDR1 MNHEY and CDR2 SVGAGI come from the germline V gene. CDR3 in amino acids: CASGRYRGTGNTIYF. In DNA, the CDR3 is TGTGCCAGCGGCCGCTACAGGGGCACTGGAAACACCATATATTTT.

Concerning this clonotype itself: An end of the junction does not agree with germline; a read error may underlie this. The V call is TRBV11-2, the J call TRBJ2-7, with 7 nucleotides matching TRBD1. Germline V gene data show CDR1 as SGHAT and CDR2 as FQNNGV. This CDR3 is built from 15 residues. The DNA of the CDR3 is TGTGCCGGCAGCCGAAACAGGGGCGAATTTCGTGAACAGTACTTC. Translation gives CAGSRNRGEFREQYF.

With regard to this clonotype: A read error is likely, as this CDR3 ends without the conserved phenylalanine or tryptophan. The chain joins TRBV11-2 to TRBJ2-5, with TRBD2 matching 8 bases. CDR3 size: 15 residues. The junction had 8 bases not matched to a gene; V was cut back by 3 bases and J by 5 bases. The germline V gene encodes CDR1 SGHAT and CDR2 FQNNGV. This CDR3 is CASSFGTRGSETQYL. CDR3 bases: TGTGCCAGCAGCTTCGGGACTAGAGGGAGTGAGACCCAGTACCTC.

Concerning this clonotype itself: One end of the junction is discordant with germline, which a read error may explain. The CDR3 loop is CASSQEDRGNSPLNF. The CDR3 DNA follows: TGCGCCAGCAGCCAAGAGGACAGGGGGAATTCACCCCTCAACTTT. This chain uses TRBV4-3 with TRBJ1-6; 10 bases fit TRBD1. In germline, CDR1 is LGHNA, CDR2 YSLEER. The CDR3 extends over 15 amino acids.